This T cell receptor beta chain was identified during a study of tumor-infiltrating lymphocytes in primary liver carcinoma. As for the study in general: Stage T1-T3 N0M0 tumors spanned 4.2 to 10 cm.

This clonotype was counted between two and nine times. Its target is unknown. At one of its ends the junction is not consistent with the germline gene, which may arise from a read error. RNA isolated from unsorted whole blood supplied the blood RNA, with germline DNA also extracted. Patients in the cohort were treatment-naive and living with chronic HBV infection. The collection of roughly 3.9 milliliters of peripheral blood preceded surgery. Study-wide results and limits: Tumor region pairs showed greater overlap than either tumor-adjacent or tumor-blood pairs did.

cDNA specific to TCR beta was made from around 450 ng of total RNA, with a constant-region primer employed for priming. TCR beta libraries came from three nested multiplex PCR rounds using slightly modified ARM-PCR. TCRdb fed the multiplex PCR reads into MiXCR, producing one record per CDR3 protein. The top ten hold over 15% of the sample, which has fewer than 400,000 distinct CDR3 sequences, more than 55% seen once. The source material was peripheral blood. The receptor was isolated from a woman aged 25 to 45 with primary liver carcinoma and hepatitis B virus infection.

CDR3 sequence reads: CVSSLAGTVARGEQFF. In nucleotides, the CDR3 is TGCGTCAGCAGCTTGGCCGGGACAGTTGCTAGGGGGGAGCAGTTCTTC. The chain joins TRBV5-1 to TRBJ2-1; 7 positions agree with TRBD1. This CDR3 is 16 amino acids long. Germline V gene sequence: CDR1 SGHRS, CDR2 YFSETQ.